This T cell receptor beta chain was identified during a study of persistence of HIV-infected CD4 T cells. The immunoSEQ assay was version 4, run in survey mode. Sequenced by immunoSEQ multiplex PCR; TCRdb stores in-frame clones only, minus some. The table records tens of thousands of clones, approximately 75% of them present only once. The stimulus was an HIV-1 Gag 15-mer peptide pool, 0.95 to 1 ug/peptide/mL. Sorted nonresponding memory CD4+ T cells were CD40L-negative, CD69-negative, CD45RO-high. PBMCs were depleted of CD8+ T cells before stimulation. Comment on this clone: Antigen: not known.

V was trimmed by 8 bases and J by 8 bases, leaving 7 bases between them. The CDR3 extends over 11 amino acids. Per the germline V gene, CDR1 is LGHDT and CDR2 is YNNKEL (reference sequence). Study-level points and caveats: Within sorted populations, more oligoclonal TCRs accompanied more oligoclonal proviruses.

Sample: CD4+ T cells sorted from PBMCs after 18-hour stimulation, taken from a patient who received antiretroviral therapy. The rearrangement uses TRBV3-1 (or the pseudogene TRBV3-2) and TRBJ1-6, with a tentative D call TRBD1 (5 bases). This TCR came from an adult man with HIV who was CMV-seropositive. This chain's CDR3 is CASGGDSPLHF. The CDR3 nucleotides are TGTGCCAGCGGAGGGGATTCACCCCTCCACTTT.